This T cell receptor beta chain was recovered during a study of blood T cell repertoires in COVID-19. Study-wide context: Samples came from the United States, Italy and Spain, spanning acute and convalescent COVID-19.

The participants were between 18 and 89 years old and came from 24 US areas. Self-reported history from a screening survey and questionnaire set each donor's cohort. Per the original data handling: Researchers report that nucleated cell counts were estimated from reference gene primer amplification. TCRdb's table, derived via immunoSEQ multiplex PCR, lists solely in-frame clones and lacks some. V and J calls and clone size come straight from that table; D and trimming were deduced from the DNA. The data contain fewer than 250,000 clones, about four fifths of them seen just once; the ten biggest clones take up about 4.6%. V gave up 7 bases and J gave up 4 bases; unmatched junction bases: 7. CDR3 length: 14 residues. From germline, CDR1 is LGHDT and CDR2 YNNKEL (reference sequence).

The V gene is TRBV3-1 (or the pseudogene TRBV3-2), the J gene TRBJ2-1; 7 bases map to TRBD1. The receptor comes from a woman between 50 and 59 years old who had been exposed to COVID-19. Sequencing used PBMCs or T cells enriched from blood (not recorded which). CDR3: CASTFRGQYNEQFF. CDR3 bases: TGTGCCAGCACCTTCCGGGGACAGTACAATGAGCAGTTCTTC.